The 7 T cell receptor beta chains presented below share a single source sample, sequenced in a study of blood T cell repertoires in COVID-19. TCRdb's copy holds only in-frame clones and misses some; the assay was immunoSEQ multiplex PCR. The repertoire holds some 180,000 clones, with less than 90% as singletons. Sequencing input: peripheral blood. These receptors all come from an older man with active or convalescent COVID-19.

This clone showed up just a few times. The chain joins TRBV7-9 to TRBJ1-2; D is undetermined. The length of the CDR3 is 12 residues. The germline V gene encodes CDR1 SEHNR and CDR2 FQNEAQ (reference sequence). Trimming removed 4 bases from V and 3 bases from J, with 6 bases in between. CDR3 amino acids: CASSSEDYGYTF. The CDR3 DNA reads as TGTGCCAGCAGCTCCGAGGACTATGGCTACACCTTC. Using reference TRBV7-9 and TRBJ1-2 for the parts outside the CDR3, the full variable domain is DTGVSQNPRHKITKRGQNVTFRCDPISEHNRLYWYRQTLGQGPEFLTYFQNEAQLEKSRLLSDRFSAERPKGSFSTLEIQRTEQGDSAMYLCASSSEDYGYTFGSGTRLTVV.

V and J are TRBV18 and TRBJ1-5, with a tentative D call TRBD1 (6 bases). CDR1 and CDR2 (germline): KGHSH, LQKENI. Trimming removed 6 bases at V and 3 bases at J, with 21 bases between. The CDR3 spans 17 residues. DNA of the CDR3: TGTGCCAGCTCGTCCGGGGCTGGGGGGGCTATCAATCAGCCCCAGCATTTT. As protein: CASSSGAGGAINQPQHF.

This clone occurred a few times. The chain joins TRBV4-3 to TRBJ2-3, with TRBD1 identical over 8 bases. The germline V gene encodes CDR1 LGHNA and CDR2 YSLEER. The V gene end was trimmed by 4 bases and the J gene end by 0 bases; junction bases not matched to a gene: 3. This CDR3 comprises 15 residues. The CDR3 nucleotides are TGCGCCAGCAGCCTCCGGGACAGGAGCACAGATACGCAGTATTTT. Protein product: CASSLRDRSTDTQYF.

The V and J genes are TRBV19 and TRBJ1-2, with a tentative D call TRBD1 (5 bases). This CDR3 spans 13 amino acids. Per germline, CDR1 LNHDA and CDR2 SQIVND (reference sequence). The germline V and J ends were trimmed by 8 bases and 6 bases, with 16 bases remaining between them. CDR3 bases: TGTGCCAGTCATTCGACGGACAAGGATGGCTACACCTTC. Translated, it gives CASHSTDKDGYTF. The full variable domain, its missing parts supplied by reference TRBV19 and TRBJ1-2, is DGGITQSPKYLFRKEGQNVTLSCEQNLNHDAMYWYRQDPGQGLRLIYYSQIVNDFQKGDIAEGYSVSREKKESFPLTVTSAQKNPTAFYLCASHSTDKDGYTFGSGTRLTVV.

The V call is TRBV27, the J call TRBJ1-1; the D is unclear. CDR3 length equals 15 residues. V shed 5 bases and J shed 2 bases, with 15 bases lying between them. Germline CDR1 MNHEY, CDR2 SMNVEV (reference sequence). This chain's CDR3 is CASSPPTRENTEAFF. DNA of the CDR3: TGTGCCAGCAGTCCCCCCACTAGAGAAAACACTGAAGCTTTCTTT.

The rearrangement links TRBV27 to TRBJ1-5; TRBD1 might be the D (5 bases). Trimming took off 8 bases at V and 1 base at J, with 12 bases between the two ends. CDR3 size: 14 residues. Germline V gene lookup returns CDR1 MNHEY and CDR2 SMNVEV (reference sequence). The CDR3 sequence: CASASGLSNQPQHF. The CDR3 region has the DNA TGTGCCAGCGCCTCGGGACTCAGCAATCAGCCCCAGCATTTT.

This rearrangement joins TRBV14 to TRBJ1-2; D uncertain. The CDR3 consists of 15 residues. Looked up from germline, CDR1 is SGHDN and CDR2 is FVKESK. V lost 4 bases and J lost 4, with 16 bases in between. The CDR3 sequence: CASSRTRTALYGYTF. The CDR3 nucleotides are TGTGCCAGCAGCCGAACTAGAACAGCTCTCTATGGCTACACCTTC. The variable domain in full, with the rest retrieved from reference TRBV14 and TRBJ1-2, is EAGVTQFPSHSVIEKGQTVTLRCDPISGHDNLYWYRRVMGKEIKFLLHFVKESKQDESGMPNNRFLAERTGGTYSTLKVQPAELEDSGVYFCASSRTRTALYGYTFGSGTRLTVV.